This T cell receptor beta chain comes out of a study of T cell repertoires in cytomegalovirus infection (dated by TCRdb to about 2019). About the full investigation: Donor HLA type was relevant to the analysis, because carriage of CMV infection together with the matching HLA type was indicated by public TCR beta signatures. Summary of the overall study and its limitations: The ex vivo response was dominated by HLA-C-restricted CMV-specific TCR beta clonotypes, which also provided the single most frequent clonotype in two of eight donors. In both this cohort and an independent cohort of 300 to 450 donors, the cumulative frequency of public TCR beta family members distinguished carriers of CMV infection plus the relevant HLA type.

Inclusive of the bounding cysteine and phenylalanine, the CDR3 is 14 residues long. CDR3 DNA only is kept here, 42 bases in frame from base 1. The germline V gene encodes CDR1 MGHRA and CDR2 YSYEKL. The trim is 2 bases for V and 0 bases for J, with a gap of 7 bases between the germline ends. Notes on this clonotype: Its target antigen remains unknown. Nothing much larger sits one base from this clone, and base qualities are not available.

The sequencer listed for this sample is Illumina HiSeq 1500. TCRdb passed the public sequencing reads through fastp at Q25 and MiXCR, retaining productive beta sequences. Rows are unified per CDR3 protein, each entry keeping the most common DNA and genes. The sample yields a few hundred thousand distinct CDR3 sequences; around 27% were counted once. Less than 15% of the sample belongs to the ten largest clones. The sequenced sample was PBMCs. The sequence links TRBV4-1 to TRBJ1-1; confidence is insufficient to name the D gene. The origin of this receptor is a human donor in good health (CMV status not recorded). Some clones in this sample may be carry-over from other donors' samples. CDR3 sequence: CASSQLAVNTEAFF. The nucleotide sequence reads TGCGCCAGCAGCCAACTTGCGGTGAACACTGAAGCTTTCTTT.